This entry lists 25 T cell receptor beta chains sequenced from one sample in a study of blood T cells in healthy people across ages. Combining a sample-barcoded 5' primer with a J-beta primer mix, a second PCR ran for roughly 7 to 12 cycles. TCRdb independently ran MiXCR on the 5' RACE reads; one entry per CDR3 protein. In the table there are about 1.1 million distinct CDR3 sequences, roughly two fifths of which are singletons. The sequencing sample was made of blood. These TCRs come from a man in his late teens or twenties in good health.

The V call is TRBV3-1, the J call TRBJ1-2; unclear D gene. In germline, CDR1 is LGHDT, CDR2 YNNKEL (reference sequence). There are 15 residues in the CDR3. V was shortened by 0 bases and J by 4 bases, with 12 bases between the two germline ends. The CDR3 sequence: CASSQDNGGIYGYTF. CDR3 DNA: TGTGCCAGCAGCCAAGATAACGGAGGAATCTATGGCTACACCTTC.

This clonotype was seen more than once but under ten times. The chain couples TRBV14 to TRBJ2-7, with D perhaps TRBD1 or TRBD2 (5 bases each). Germline lookup yields CDR1 SGHDN and CDR2 FVKESK. The CDR3 length is 15 residues. Trimming cost V 2 bases and J 4 bases, with 15 bases left between them. The CDR3 DNA reads as TGTGCCAGCAGCCAACGGACATTCGGGACGTACGAGCAGTACTTC. It translates to CASSQRTFGTYEQYF.

The table lists this clonotype with a few counts. The V call is TRBV28, the J call TRBJ2-1, with D uncertain. With 1 base removed from V and 6 bases from J, the gap between germline ends came to 10 bases. Germline V gives CDR1 MDHEN, CDR2 SYDVKM. The CDR3 has 14 amino acids. The CDR3 loop is CASSLFVGFNEQFF. The CDR3 region has the DNA TGTGCCAGCAGTTTATTCGTAGGGTTCAATGAGCAGTTCTTC. The variable domain in full, completed from reference TRBV28 and TRBJ2-1, reads DVKVTQSSRYLVKRTGEKVFLECVQDMDHENMFWYRQDPGLGLRLIYFSYDVKMKEKGDIPEGYSVSREKKERFSLILESASTNQTSMYLCASSLFVGFNEQFFGPGTRLTVL.

The chain couples TRBV6-5 to TRBJ2-5; D is unresolved. V was pared by 0 bases and J by 7 bases, with 12 bases between. Germline V CDR1 and CDR2: MNHEY, SVGAGI. The length of the CDR3 is 14 residues. CDR3 in amino acids: CASSYSATRGTQYF. CDR3 in DNA: TGTGCCAGCAGTTACTCGGCCACCAGAGGGACCCAGTACTTC.

The J gene is TRBJ2-7, the V gene TRBV3-1; D remains unclear. The V end lost 0 bases, the J end lost 3 bases, and 12 bases lay between the germline ends. Germline V CDR1 and CDR2: LGHDT, YNNKEL (reference sequence). The CDR3 sequence is 15 residues long. CDR3 DNA: TGTGCCAGCAGCCAAGATGGGCAGACCTACTACGAGCAGTACTTC. Translation: CASSQDGQTYYEQYF.

The V call is TRBV11-2, the J call TRBJ2-1, with 8 bases fitting TRBD1. The V segment lost 3 bases and the J segment 10 bases; nucleotides outside the gene matches: 5. Germline CDR1 SGHAT, CDR2 FQNNGV. The CDR3 loop spans 13 amino acids. CDR3: CASSFDRGSEQFF. The CDR3 nucleotides read TGTGCCAGCAGCTTTGACAGGGGATCCGAGCAGTTCTTC.

The V call is TRBV28, the J call TRBJ2-7; maybe TRBD1 (7 bases). This CDR3 is 12 amino acids long. V dropped 4 bases and J dropped 11 bases, with 15 bases sitting between them. Germline V gives CDR1 MDHEN, CDR2 SYDVKM. The CDR3 sequence: CASSSGAGQKYF. The CDR3 DNA reads TGTGCCAGCAGTTCGGGGGCGGGACAGAAGTACTTC.

Many counts were recorded for this clonotype. The J gene is TRBJ1-2, the V gene TRBV15, with 8 bases lining up with TRBD1. CDR3 length: 17 amino acids. Germline V gene lookup returns CDR1 LNHNV and CDR2 YYDKDF (reference sequence). Trimming at V came to 0 bases and at J to 0 bases, leaving 6 bases not matched to a gene. The CDR3 is CATSRDPAGGSNYGYTF. The CDR3, as DNA: TGTGCCACCAGCAGAGATCCTGCAGGGGGCTCTAACTATGGCTACACCTTC.

CDR3 sequence: CASTKDTYNEQFF. CDR3 sequence (DNA): TGTGCCAGCACTAAGGATACCTACAATGAGCAGTTCTTC. The chain employs TRBV2 and TRBJ2-1; D unresolved. Trimming stripped 7 bases from V and 2 bases from J, with 9 bases between. The CDR3 totals 13 residues. Looked up from germline, CDR1 is SNHLY and CDR2 is FYNNEI.

This clonotype was counted at least ten times. V gene TRBV24-1 combines with J gene TRBJ2-3; D uncertain. Germline lookup yields CDR1 KGHDR and CDR2 SFDVKD. There are 13 residues in the CDR3. Trimming left V 3 bases short and J 7 bases short, with 10 bases between. The CDR3 DNA is TGTGCCACCAGTGATCGGAGAAGCTATACGCAGTATTTT. Its protein is CATSDRRSYTQYF.

V and J are TRBV27 and TRBJ2-2; 7 bases fit TRBD2. This CDR3 comprises 15 residues. Germline V gene lookup returns CDR1 MNHEY and CDR2 SMNVEV (reference sequence). V was clipped by 8 bases and J by 0 bases; unmatched bases: 6. CDR3 in amino acids: CASAVGGSNTGELFF. DNA for the CDR3: TGTGCCAGCGCGGTGGGGGGGTCGAACACCGGGGAGCTGTTTTTT.

A note on this clonotype: A read error may be the cause here, since a much bigger clone is one base away. The genes are TRBV7-8 and TRBJ2-1; 7 nucleotides line up with TRBD2. There are 15 residues in the CDR3. The germline gives CDR1 SGHVS, CDR2 FQNEAQ. The CDR3 region has the DNA TGTGCCAACAGCAGTAGCGGGCGCTCGTACAATGAGCAGTTCTTC. This gives the protein CANSSSGRSYNEQFF.

This clonotype was detected only a few times. This sequence joins TRBV28 and TRBJ1-6; no definite D call. Trimming took off 7 bases at V and 7 bases at J, with 14 bases between the two ends. The V gene's germline CDR1 is MDHEN and CDR2 SYDVKM. The CDR3 covers 14 residues. The CDR3 sequence is CASTQEIRNSPLHF. DNA for the CDR3: TGTGCCAGCACCCAGGAGATAAGGAATTCACCCCTCCACTTT.

This sequence joins TRBV5-1 and TRBJ1-1; D perhaps matches TRBD1 (6 bases). Looked up from germline, CDR1 is SGHRS and CDR2 is YFSETQ. Trimming took off 3 bases at V and 1 base at J, with 10 bases between the two ends. The CDR3 contains 14 residues. The CDR3 coding sequence is TGCGCCAGCAGCTCAGAGGGACAGAACACTGAAGCTTTCTTT. Translation: CASSSEGQNTEAFF.

The rearrangement joins TRBV20-1 to TRBJ1-1; possible D gene TRBD1, 5 bases. Germline V gene lookup returns CDR1 DFQATT and CDR2 SNEGSKA (reference sequence). V gave up 4 bases and J gave up 0 bases, with 12 bases separating them. The CDR3 loop spans 14 amino acids. The CDR3 protein is CSAIRGSMNTEAFF. The CDR3 DNA is TGCAGTGCTATAAGGGGCTCAATGAACACTGAAGCTTTCTTT.

This clonotype was counted a few times. The V and J genes are TRBV5-1 and TRBJ2-3; D not resolved. Germline V gene sequence: CDR1 SGHRS, CDR2 YFSETQ. This CDR3 is 12 amino acids long. V was cut by 4 bases and J by 5 bases, with 8 bases left in between. The CDR3 sequence: CASSVDLDTQYF. The CDR3, as DNA: TGCGCCAGCAGCGTGGACCTAGATACGCAGTATTTT. Looking up the rest from reference TRBV5-1 and TRBJ2-3 gives the full variable domain: KAGVTQTPRYLIKTRGQQVTLSCSPISGHRSVSWYQQTPGQGLQFLFEYFSETQRNKGNFPGRFSGRQFSNSRSEMNVSTLELGDSALYLCASSVDLDTQYFGPGTRLTVL.

The genes are TRBV20-1 and TRBJ2-5; D remains unclear. Germline V gene sequence: CDR1 DFQATT, CDR2 SNEGSKA (reference sequence). With 3 bases removed from V and 5 bases from J, the gap between germline ends came to 10 bases. This CDR3 region has 12 residues. In DNA, the CDR3 is TGCAGTGCTAGCGATTGGGTCGAGACCCAGTACTTC. It translates to CSASDWVETQYF.

This clonotype was seen more than once but under ten times. The chain couples TRBV20-1 to TRBJ1-5; D may be TRBD1 (5 bases). Per the germline V gene, CDR1 is DFQATT and CDR2 is SNEGSKA (reference sequence). V was cut by 1 base and J by 1 base, with 8 bases left in between. The CDR3 consists of 14 residues. The CDR3 here is CSARGGISNQPQHF. Here the CDR3 DNA reads TGCAGTGCTAGAGGGGGGATAAGCAATCAGCCCCAGCATTTT.

This clonotype was detected ten times or more. V and J are TRBV4-2 and TRBJ2-1; 10 bases fit TRBD2. The CDR3 runs 17 residues. Germline CDR1 reads LGHNA; CDR2 reads YNFKEQ. Trimming removed 5 bases from V and 10 bases from J; junction bases left unmatched: 17. Written as DNA, the CDR3 is TGTGCCAGCAGCGCTCCGACTAGCGGGCTTCTTCCATTGGAGCAGTTCTTC. It translates to CASSAPTSGLLPLEQFF.

The chain uses TRBV4-1 and TRBJ2-1, with 10 bases that match TRBD1. This CDR3 region has 15 residues. Per the germline V gene, CDR1 is MGHRA and CDR2 is YSYEKL. The V segment lost 4 bases and the J segment 8 bases; nucleotides outside the gene matches: 8. The CDR3 protein is CASSPRDRGMDEQFF. CDR3 nucleotide sequence: TGCGCCAGCAGCCCCCGGGACAGGGGTATGGATGAGCAGTTCTTC.

This clonotype was observed a few times. The CDR3 DNA is TGTGCCAGCAGCTTGGTTCTAGGTCCAGGGAACACTGAAGCTTTCTTT. It translates to CASSLVLGPGNTEAFF. The genes are TRBV5-5 and TRBJ1-1; D is unclear. Trimming removed 0 bases from V and 1 base from J, with 13 bases in between. CDR1 and CDR2 (germline): SGHKS, YYEKEE (reference sequence). The CDR3 length is 16 residues.

V and J are TRBV6-1 and TRBJ1-4; the D gene is possibly TRBD1 (5 bases). Germline V CDR1 and CDR2: MNHNS, SASEGT. V was pared by 6 bases and J by 7 bases, with 15 bases between. The CDR3 length is 14 residues. CDR3 loop: CASRAGLGVEKLFF. The CDR3 DNA reads TGTGCCAGCAGGGCGGGACTAGGAGTTGAAAAACTGTTTTTT.

The V call is TRBV5-1, the J call TRBJ2-3, with D maybe TRBD1 (5 bases). The CDR3 totals 15 residues. Germline loops: CDR1 SGHRS, CDR2 YFSETQ. V dropped 4 bases and J dropped 2 bases, with 14 bases sitting between them. The CDR3 DNA follows: TGCGCCAGCAGCACAGGACCGATCAACACAGATACGCAGTATTTT. Protein product: CASSTGPINTDTQYF.

The chain couples TRBV29-1 to TRBJ2-7; D possibly corresponds to TRBD2 (5 bases). The germline V gene encodes CDR1 SQVTM and CDR2 ANQGSEA. The CDR3 sequence is 13 residues long. The V end was cut by 7 bases, the J end by 0 bases, with 13 bases between. This chain's CDR3 is CSGPGKNSYEQYF. The CDR3 coding sequence is TGCAGCGGGCCCGGGAAGAACTCCTACGAGCAGTACTTC.

The genes are TRBV5-1 and TRBJ2-3, with 7 bases lining up with TRBD2. CDR3 length: 15 residues. CDR1 is SGHRS and CDR2 is YFSETQ in the germline V gene. The V gene end was trimmed by 0 bases and the J gene end by 5 bases; junction bases not matched to a gene: 6. The CDR3 region has the DNA TGCGCCAGCAGCTTGGCAGCCGGGGAGGGAGATACGCAGTATTTT. It codes for CASSLAAGEGDTQYF.